One and the same sample provided the 18 T cell receptor beta chains below, sequenced in a study of shared clonotypes between healthy human individuals. Using immunoSEQ multiplex PCR, the repertoire was profiled, and TCRdb retains in-frame clones only, with some absent. Of about 1 million clones in the sample, around 76% are singletons; the top ten hold about 1.4%. Sequenced sample: memory CD4+ T cells sorted from blood. The subset denotes: CD45RA-negative fraction. The receptors were sampled from a man between 18 and 29 years old in good health.

This clone was seen only a few times. The junction and the germline gene differ at one end; a read error may be behind it. The gene calls are TRBV11-1 and TRBJ2-7; 9 nucleotides agree with TRBD2. The CDR3 contains 15 residues. Germline assignment: CDR1 SGHAT and CDR2 FQDESV (reference sequence). CDR3 sequence: CASSFTSGLSHEQYF. In DNA form, the CDR3 reads TGTGCCAGCAGTTTTACTAGCGGGCTCTCCCACGAGCAGTACTTC.

The rearrangement joins TRBV5-5 to TRBJ1-5; 7 bases match TRBD1. V shed 4 bases, J shed 2 bases, and the junction held 3 bases outside the gene matches. CDR3 length equals 14 residues. Germline CDR1 is SGHKS and CDR2 is YYEKEE (reference sequence). The CDR3 loop is CASSVDRGNQPQHF. In DNA form, the CDR3 reads TGTGCCAGCAGCGTCGACAGGGGCAATCAGCCCCAGCATTTT.

The chain carries TRBV15 and TRBJ2-7; TRBD1 is a possible D gene (6 bases). CDR1 and CDR2 from the germline V gene are LNHNV and YYDKDF (reference sequence). V lost 0 bases and J lost 7, with 16 bases in between. The CDR3 length is 15 residues. DNA of the CDR3: TGTGCCACCAGCAGAGATCGGGCAGGGGTGGGGGAGCAGTACTTC. Translated, it gives CATSRDRAGVGEQYF.

The sample holds a few counts of this clone. The DNA of the CDR3 is TGTGCCAGTAGGCCCGGGGGCGGCCGCTCCTACGAGCAGTACTTC. It translates to CASRPGGGRSYEQYF. V is TRBV19 and J is TRBJ2-7; D is possibly TRBD1 or TRBD2 (6 bases each). This CDR3 has 15 residues. Germline values: CDR1 LNHDA, CDR2 SQIVND (reference sequence). Trimming stripped 6 bases from V and 0 bases from J, with 15 bases between.

This clone was detected a few times. The chain uses TRBV5-1 and TRBJ1-4; D not certain. The germline V gene has CDR1 SGHRS and CDR2 YFSETQ. Between the trimmed V and J ends, which lost 0 bases and 8 bases, there was a span of 14 bases. The CDR3 runs to 15 residues. CDR3: CASSLAGGSREKLFF. The CDR3 nucleotides read TGCGCCAGCAGCTTGGCCGGCGGTTCCAGGGAAAAACTGTTTTTT.

The J gene is TRBJ1-5, the V gene TRBV5-6, with 8 bases matching TRBD1. The V segment lost 0 bases and the J segment 6 bases; nucleotides outside the gene matches: 5. Germline V gene lookup returns CDR1 SGHDT and CDR2 YYEEEE. The CDR3 contains 15 residues. Here the CDR3 reads CASSLGGQVGQPQHF. CDR3 nucleotides: TGTGCCAGCAGCTTGGGGGGACAGGTAGGTCAGCCCCAGCATTTT.

As regards this clone: At the DNA level, this CDR3 is encoded by other sequences in the same sample as well. The chain links TRBV10-3 to TRBJ2-5; 12 positions agree with TRBD2. J was trimmed by 2 bases and V by 2 bases; bases with no gene match: 3. CDR1 and CDR2 from the germline V gene are ENHRY and SYGVKD. CDR3 length: 16 residues. CDR3 bases: TGTGCCATCAGTGAGGGTACTAGCGGGGGGCAAGAGACCCAGTACTTC. Its protein is CAISEGTSGGQETQYF.

This rearrangement joins TRBV5-1 to TRBJ2-5; the D is unclear. CDR3 length: 12 amino acids. CDR1 is SGHRS, CDR2 YFSETQ, per germline. V lost 4 bases, J lost 2 bases, and 6 bases lay in between. The CDR3 spells CASSKIQETQYF. The CDR3 DNA follows: TGCGCCAGCAGCAAAATTCAAGAGACCCAGTACTTC.

The sample holds a few counts of this clone. V gene TRBV29-1 combines with J gene TRBJ2-7; 7 bases match TRBD1. The trim removed 2 bases at V and 2 bases at J, leaving 0 bases unmatched. CDR1 and CDR2 (germline): SQVTM, ANQGSEA. The CDR3 loop spans 12 amino acids. CDR3 sequence reads: CSVEQGAYEQYF. The CDR3 bases are TGCAGCGTTGAACAGGGGGCCTACGAGCAGTACTTC.

As for this clone: The same CDR3 can be traced to other DNA sequences in this sample. The chain has TRBV27 and TRBJ1-1, with a weak D call TRBD1 (5 bases). There are 14 residues in the CDR3. The germline V gene has CDR1 MNHEY and CDR2 SMNVEV (reference sequence). Trimming stripped 3 bases from V and 2 bases from J, with 10 bases between. Here the CDR3 DNA reads TGTGCCAGCAGTTTCAGACAGACCAACACTGAAGCTTTCTTT. This translates into CASSFRQTNTEAFF.

The chain uses TRBV6-1 and TRBJ1-2, with D perhaps TRBD1 (5 bases). Germline CDR1 is MNHNS and CDR2 is SASEGT. Trimming shortened V by 0 bases and J by 2 bases, and 10 bases separated the two germline ends. This CDR3 comprises 15 residues. CDR3 in DNA: TGTGCCAGCAGTGAAGCGGGGACCCTAAACTATGGCTACACCTTC. Translating it yields CASSEAGTLNYGYTF.

V and J are TRBV6-6 and TRBJ1-6; 7 nucleotides line up with TRBD1. V trimming: 7 bases; J trimming: 5 bases; junction bases outside the gene matches: 8. The CDR3 totals 15 residues. Germline-derived CDR1 and CDR2 are MNHNY and SVGAGI (reference sequence). The CDR3 DNA sequence: TGTGCCAGCACGATACCGACAGGGAATAATTCACCCCTCCACTTT. Translated, it gives CASTIPTGNNSPLHF.

The chain has TRBV5-8 and TRBJ1-5; D uncertain. The CDR3 has 15 amino acids. Trimming took 4 bases from V and 0 from J, leaving 11 bases between them. In germline, CDR1 is SGHTS, CDR2 YDEGEE. The CDR3 bases are TGTGCCAGCAGCCCTAACGGACCTAGCAATCAGCCCCAGCATTTT. Translation: CASSPNGPSNQPQHF. The variable domain in full, completed from reference TRBV5-8 and TRBJ1-5, reads EAGVTQSPTHLIKTRGQQATLRCSPISGHTSVYWYQQALGLGLQFLLWYDEGEERNRGNFPPRFSGRQFPNYSSELNVNALELEDSALYLCASSPNGPSNQPQHFGDGTRLSIL.

This clone has more than one count but fewer than ten. The CDR3 DNA reads TGTGCCAGTAGAACCGACAGGGGCTATGGCTACACCTTC. It is translated as CASRTDRGYGYTF. The gene calls are TRBV19 and TRBJ1-2, with TRBD1 matching 8 bases. The CDR3 is 13 amino acids. V was clipped by 6 bases and J by 4 bases; unmatched bases: 4. Germline V gene sequence: CDR1 LNHDA, CDR2 SQIVND (reference sequence).

The chain joins TRBV6-1 to TRBJ1-1; no definite D call. The CDR3 extends over 13 amino acids. The germline V gene has CDR1 MNHNS and CDR2 SASEGT. Deletions cut 3 bases from V and 3 bases from J, with 8 bases between. Here the CDR3 reads CASSEPGDTEAFF. The CDR3 DNA sequence: TGTGCCAGCAGTGAGCCAGGCGACACTGAAGCTTTCTTT.

The V gene is TRBV30, the J gene TRBJ1-2; no clear D. The germline V gene encodes CDR1 GTSNPN and CDR2 SVGIG (reference sequence). This CDR3 comprises 13 residues. Trimming removed 1 base at V and 8 bases at J, with 14 bases between. The CDR3 nucleotides are TGTGCCTGGAGTGATCACAGTTATGAGGGCTACACCTTC. The encoded protein is CAWSDHSYEGYTF.

The rearrangement joins TRBV29-1 to TRBJ2-5, with 10 bases identical to TRBD2. The CDR3 is 15 residues long. The trim removed 3 bases at V and 4 bases at J, leaving 8 bases unmatched. CDR1 is SQVTM, CDR2 ANQGSEA, per germline. The CDR3 coding sequence is TGCAGCGTTGATGAGGCTAGCGGGAGAGGAGAGACCCAGTACTTC. This encodes CSVDEASGRGETQYF.

The chain links TRBV19 to TRBJ1-2; D may be TRBD1 (5 bases). The CDR3 runs 12 residues. V lost 3 bases and J lost 5, with 7 bases in between. Germline V gene data show CDR1 as LNHDA and CDR2 as SQIVND (reference sequence). The CDR3 loop reads CASSMQGYGYTF. The CDR3 DNA is TGTGCCAGTAGTATGCAGGGTTATGGCTACACCTTC.